The clone carrying this TCR beta chain was seen once. Its matching antigen is unknown. The CDR3 sequence is 16 residues long. V gave up 3 bases and J gave up 3 bases; unmatched junction bases: 7. The germline V gene encodes CDR1 LNHNV and CDR2 YYDKDF (reference sequence). The data are from a study of cytomegalovirus exposure and HLA in healthy donors. Study-wide findings and caveats: In a later analysis, HLA-associated TCR beta chains were more clonally expanded than equally common others.

Amplification used 60 Vbeta primers and 13 Jbeta primers. In the original processing: Later, an analysis found about 77 million unique TCR beta chains, and about 10 million of these were shared. Only in-frame clones appear in the TCRdb table, and some are missing; sequencing was by immunoSEQ multiplex PCR. V and J calls plus clone size are reproduced from that table; the DNA served to infer D and trimming. The table has about 150,000 clones, approximately 80% seen once. V is TRBV15 and J is TRBJ1-3; 8 bases match TRBD1. This TCR was recovered from a man aged 35-49 years in good health and CMV-seronegative. The specimen was PBMCs. The CDR3 region has the DNA TGTGCCACCAGCAGCTCTCACAGGGGGTTTGGAAACACCATATATTTT. It specifies CATSSSHRGFGNTIYF.